Only a few counts were recorded for the clone carrying this T cell receptor beta chain. From the 5' RACE reads, TCRdb called clonotypes with MiXCR, one entry per CDR3 protein. The data contain about half a million distinct CDR3 sequences, 18% of them singletons. The sample originates from a study of T-cell memory formation after mild COVID-19. Trimming removed 5 bases from V and 3 bases from J; junction bases left unmatched: 4. Germline CDR1 reads SEHNR; CDR2 reads FQNEAQ (reference sequence). This CDR3 comprises 15 residues. V usage is TRBV7-9 and J usage is TRBJ2-1; TRBD2 aligns across 10 bases. The sample consisted of PBMCs or a T cell subset sorted from them (not recorded which). The TCR comes from an adult woman who had mild COVID-19 (a few samples of this study predate the infection). Cell type and time point are not known. DNA of the CDR3: TGTGCCAGCAGCACCACTAGCGGGGTCTACAATGAGCAGTTCTTC. It codes for CASSTTSGVYNEQFF.